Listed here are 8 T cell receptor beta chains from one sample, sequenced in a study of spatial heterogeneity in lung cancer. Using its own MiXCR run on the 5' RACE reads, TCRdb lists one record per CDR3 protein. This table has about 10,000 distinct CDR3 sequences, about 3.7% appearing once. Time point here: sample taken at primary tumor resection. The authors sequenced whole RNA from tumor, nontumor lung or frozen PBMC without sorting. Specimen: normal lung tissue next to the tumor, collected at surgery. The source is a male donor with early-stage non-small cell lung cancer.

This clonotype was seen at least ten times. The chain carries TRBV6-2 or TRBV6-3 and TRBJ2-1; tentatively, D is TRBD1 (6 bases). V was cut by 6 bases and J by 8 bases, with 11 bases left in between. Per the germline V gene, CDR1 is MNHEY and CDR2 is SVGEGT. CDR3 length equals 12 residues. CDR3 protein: CASRRKGDEQFF. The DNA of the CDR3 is TGTGCCAGCAGACGCAAGGGGGATGAGCAGTTCTTC.

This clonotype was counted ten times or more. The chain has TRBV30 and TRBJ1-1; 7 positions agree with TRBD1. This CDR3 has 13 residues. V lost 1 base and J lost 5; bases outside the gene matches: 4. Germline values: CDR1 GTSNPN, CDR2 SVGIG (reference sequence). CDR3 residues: CAWSGQGGTEAFF. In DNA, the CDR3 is TGTGCCTGGAGTGGGCAGGGGGGGACTGAAGCTTTCTTT.

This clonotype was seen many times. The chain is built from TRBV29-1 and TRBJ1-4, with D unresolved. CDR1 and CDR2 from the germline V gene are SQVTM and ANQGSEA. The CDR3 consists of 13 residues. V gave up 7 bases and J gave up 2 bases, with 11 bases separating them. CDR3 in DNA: TGCAGCGCTATGGTCGGGACTAATGAAAAACTGTTTTTT. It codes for CSAMVGTNEKLFF.

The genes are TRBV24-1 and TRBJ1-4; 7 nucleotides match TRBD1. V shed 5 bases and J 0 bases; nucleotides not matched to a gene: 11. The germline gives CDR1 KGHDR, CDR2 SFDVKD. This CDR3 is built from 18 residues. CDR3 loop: CATSGKEGQLATNEKLFF. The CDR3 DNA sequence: TGTGCCACCAGTGGCAAGGAGGGACAGCTAGCAACTAATGAAAAACTGTTTTTT.

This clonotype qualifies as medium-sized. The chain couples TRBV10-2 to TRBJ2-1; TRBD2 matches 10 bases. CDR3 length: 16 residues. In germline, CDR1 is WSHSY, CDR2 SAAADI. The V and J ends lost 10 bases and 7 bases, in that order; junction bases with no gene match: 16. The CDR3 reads CAIGLAVNRGDNEQFF. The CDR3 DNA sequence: TGCGCCATAGGACTAGCGGTGAATCGGGGGGATAATGAGCAGTTCTTC.

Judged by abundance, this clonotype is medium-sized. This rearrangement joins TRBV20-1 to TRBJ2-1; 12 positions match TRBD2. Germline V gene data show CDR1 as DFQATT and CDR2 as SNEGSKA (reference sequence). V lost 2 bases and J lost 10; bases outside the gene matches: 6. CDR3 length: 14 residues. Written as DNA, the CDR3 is TGCAGTGCTAGACTAGCGGGAGGGTTTGGCGAGCAGTTCTTC. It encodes CSARLAGGFGEQFF.

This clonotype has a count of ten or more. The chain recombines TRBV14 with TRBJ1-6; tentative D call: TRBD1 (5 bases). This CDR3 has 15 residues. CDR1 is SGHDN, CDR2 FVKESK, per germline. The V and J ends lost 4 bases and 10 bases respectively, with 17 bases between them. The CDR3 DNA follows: TGTGCCAGCAGCCCAAACGTGGCAGGGAACTCACCCCTCCACTTT. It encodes CASSPNVAGNSPLHF.

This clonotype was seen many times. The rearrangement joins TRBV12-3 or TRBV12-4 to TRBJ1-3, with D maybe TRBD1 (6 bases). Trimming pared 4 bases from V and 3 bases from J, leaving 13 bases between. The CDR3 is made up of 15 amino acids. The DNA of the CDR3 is TGTGCCAGCAGTTCCGAGGCAGGGGTTGGAAACACCATATATTTT. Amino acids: CASSSEAGVGNTIYF.